This TCR beta chain was identified in a study of T cells in Graves' hyperthyroidism and ophthalmopathy. The study's findings and limits: A model built on 13 V-J features separated ophthalmopathy from stable hyperthyroidism. In blood, most of the thyroid clonotypes expanded above 0.001 were also present.

What was amplified from RNA transcripts were TCR beta CDR3 regions. First-round RT-PCR of the TCR CDR3 relied on the HTBI primer set. One entry per CDR3 protein results from TCRdb running MiXCR on the multiplex PCR reads. Here the sample spans 690,000 or so distinct CDR3 sequences, approximately 18% being singletons. There are a few counts of this clonotype. Its target is not known. The CDR3 covers 13 residues. Germline CDR1 MNHNS, CDR2 SASEGT. V lost 6 bases and J lost 5; bases outside the gene matches: 3. Material: blood. The source is a woman aged 50 to 60 with Graves' hyperthyroidism that later progressed to Graves' ophthalmopathy. The rearrangement joins TRBV6-1 to TRBJ1-5; TRBD1 agrees at 8 bases. The CDR3 DNA sequence: TGTGCCAGCAGACCGGACAGGGATCAGCCCCAGCATTTT. Translating it yields CASRPDRDQPQHF.